Below, 4 T cell receptor beta chains from the same sample are listed, as sequenced in a study of shared clonotypes between healthy human individuals. Repertoires were generated with immunoSEQ multiplex PCR, while TCRdb's copy carries only in-frame clones and drops some. Of some 1,900,000 clones in the sample, about 95% are singletons; the top ten hold around 1.2%. The naive CD8 fraction comprised CD45RO-negative cells positively selected for CCR7 and excluded terminally differentiated effector memory CD45RA+ cells. Input material: naive CD8+ T cells sorted from blood. The receptors originated from a man aged 18 to 30 in good health.

The V gene is TRBV30, the J gene TRBJ1-4; D remains ambiguous. The V gene's germline CDR1 is GTSNPN and CDR2 SVGIG (reference sequence). CDR3 size: 12 residues. Trimming pared 7 bases from V and 8 bases from J, leaving 14 bases between. The chain's CDR3 is CAYSPYGEKLFF. In DNA form, the CDR3 reads TGTGCCTACAGTCCATACGGGGAAAAACTGTTTTTT. Filled out from reference TRBV30 and TRBJ1-4, the complete variable domain reads SQTIHQWPATLVQPVGSPLSLECTVEGTSNPNLYWYRQAAGRGLQLLFYSVGIGQISSEVPQNLSASRPQDRQFILSSKKLLLSDSGFYLCAYSPYGEKLFFGSGTQLSVL.

This chain connects TRBV11-2 to TRBJ2-7; 8 bases fit TRBD2. Germline V gene lookup returns CDR1 SGHAT and CDR2 FQNNGV. The CDR3 spans 12 residues. Trimming at V came to 11 bases and at J to 0 bases, leaving 3 bases not matched to a gene. The CDR3 DNA reads TGTGCCGCGGGGGGTAGCTCCTACGAGCAGTACTTC. Translated: CAAGGSSYEQYF. Variable domain in full (rest from reference TRBV11-2 and TRBJ2-7): EAGVAQSPRYKIIEKRQSVAFWCNPISGHATLYWYQQILGQGPKLLIQFQNNGVVDDSQLPKDRFSAERLKGVDSTLKIQPAKLEDSAVYLCAAGGSSYEQYFGPGTRLTVT.

Comments on this clone: Other DNA sequences in the same sample also yield this CDR3. V usage is TRBV7-9 and J usage is TRBJ2-7; D ambiguous. Trimming shortened V by 5 bases and J by 2 bases, and 7 bases separated the two germline ends. CDR1 SEHNR and CDR2 FQNEAQ come from the germline V gene (reference sequence). This CDR3 comprises 12 residues. Here the CDR3 DNA reads TGTGCCAGCAGCCCCCGACCCTACGAGCAGTACTTC. Amino acids: CASSPRPYEQYF.

This clone was seen only once. CDR3 sequence: CASSLGGPQHF. Here the CDR3 DNA reads TGTGCCAGCAGTTTGGGCGGCCCCCAGCATTTT. J is TRBJ1-5 and V is TRBV6-6, with D unresolved. Germline assignment: CDR1 MNHNY and CDR2 SVGAGI (reference sequence). This CDR3 contains 11 residues. Trimming took 4 bases from V and 10 from J, leaving 8 bases between them.